A selection of T cell receptor beta chains follows, all from one sample in a study of blood T cell repertoires in COVID-19. TCRdb's table, derived via immunoSEQ multiplex PCR, lists solely in-frame clones and lacks some. In the table there are about 360,000 clones, around 87% of which are singletons. Sample: peripheral blood. All receptors derive from a human donor in a cohort sampled during active COVID-19. Each CDR3 is given with its conserved first and last residue. Fields, in order: V gene, clone size, D gene, J gene, CDR3 protein, CDR3 DNA. D genes are given only for firm matches. The size field is filled for only some rows; it gives once, few, many or a size class.

V: TRBV28
size: NA
D: NA
J: TRBJ2-3
CDR3: CASSIGTQYF
DNA: TGTGCCAGCAGTATCGGTACGCAGTATTTT

V: TRBV5-6
size: NA
D: NA
J: TRBJ2-3
CDR3: CASSQPTGGTQYF
DNA: TGTGCCAGCAGTCAACCTACGGGTGGGACGCAGTATTTT

V: TRBV5-8
size: few
D: TRBD1
J: TRBJ1-1
CDR3: CASSLFRDRVSTEAFF
DNA: TGTGCCAGCAGCTTGTTCCGGGACAGGGTCTCCACTGAAGCTTTCTTT

V: TRBV7-8
size: NA
D: NA
J: TRBJ2-2
CDR3: CASSFRLGTNYTGELFF
DNA: TGTGCCAGCAGCTTCCGATTGGGCACCAACTACACCGGGGAGCTGTTTTTT

V: TRBV19
size: NA
D: TRBD1
J: TRBJ2-2
CDR3: CASSWTGPTGELFF
DNA: TGTGCCAGTAGTTGGACAGGTCCCACCGGGGAGCTGTTTTTT

V: TRBV7-9
size: NA
D: TRBD2
J: TRBJ2-5
CDR3: CASSAGTSGGTQYF
DNA: TGTGCCAGCAGCGCCGGGACTAGCGGTGGGACCCAGTACTTC

V: TRBV4-1
size: NA
D: TRBD1
J: TRBJ1-1
CDR3: CASSPGQGNTEAFF
DNA: TGCGCCAGCAGCCCGGGACAGGGAAACACTGAAGCTTTCTTT

V: TRBV6-5
size: NA
D: TRBD1
J: TRBJ1-3
CDR3: CASSYTTGAGNTIYF
DNA: TGTGCCAGCAGTTATACGACAGGGGCTGGAAACACCATATATTTT

V: TRBV7-2
size: NA
D: TRBD2
J: TRBJ2-5
CDR3: CASSPGGGGQETQYF
DNA: TGTGCCAGCAGCCCGGGGGGGGGCGGTCAAGAGACCCAGTACTTC

V: TRBV5-1
size: NA
D: NA
J: TRBJ2-1
CDR3: CASSPQRSSYNEQFF
DNA: TGCGCCAGCAGCCCGCAGAGGAGCTCCTACAATGAGCAGTTCTTC